The 25 T cell receptor beta chains in this list originate from one sample, sequenced in a study of T cell responses to AZD1222 COVID-19 vaccine. Only in-frame clones appear in the TCRdb table, and some are missing; sequencing was by immunoSEQ multiplex PCR. The sample carries around 100,000 clones, 80% to 95% recorded once. The starting material was peripheral blood, obtained on day 0 of AZD1222 vaccination. These receptor sequences come from an adult in good health.

This clone has more than one count but fewer than ten. V usage is TRBV6-5 and J usage is TRBJ2-7; 7 bases align to TRBD1. The CDR3 has 14 amino acids. Germline V gives CDR1 MNHEY, CDR2 SVGAGI. Trimming took 0 bases from V and 3 from J; bases not matched to a gene: 2. CDR3 DNA: TGTGCCAGCAGTTACTCTAGACAGGGCTACGAGCAGTACTTC. This codes for CASSYSRQGYEQYF.

The V gene is TRBV6-5, the J gene TRBJ1-5, with D tentatively TRBD1 (6 bases). This CDR3 region has 15 residues. V was trimmed by 8 bases and J by 6 bases, leaving 20 bases between them. CDR1 is MNHEY, CDR2 SVGAGI, per germline. The CDR3: CASRGASGAGQPQHF. CDR3 DNA sequence: TGTGCCAGCCGAGGGGCGTCAGGGGCTGGTCAGCCCCAGCATTTT.

This chain uses TRBV3-1 (or the pseudogene TRBV3-2) with TRBJ2-7; D may be TRBD1 or TRBD2 (5 bases each). Germline V gene lookup returns CDR1 LGHDT and CDR2 YNNKEL (reference sequence). Trimming pared 0 bases from V and 0 bases from J, leaving 9 bases between. This CDR3 spans 15 amino acids. CDR3 in DNA: TGTGCCAGCAGCCAAGACCCAGGGACCTCCTACGAGCAGTACTTC. Protein sequence: CASSQDPGTSYEQYF.

The chain is built from TRBV27 and TRBJ2-5, with D perhaps matching TRBD2 (5 bases). The germline V gene encodes CDR1 MNHEY and CDR2 SMNVEV (reference sequence). The CDR3 loop spans 15 amino acids. The germline V and J ends were trimmed by 3 bases and 4 bases, with 15 bases remaining between them. The DNA for the CDR3 is TGTGCCAGCAGTTTCCTTGGGAGAACGGGAGAGACCCAGTACTTC. It translates to CASSFLGRTGETQYF.

The chain couples TRBV3-1 (or the pseudogene TRBV3-2) to TRBJ2-1; 7 bases match TRBD2. Germline loops: CDR1 LGHDT, CDR2 YNNKEL (reference sequence). The CDR3 totals 15 residues. Trimming cost V 1 base and J 2 bases; bases outside gene matches: 2. This CDR3 reads CASSQAGGAYNEQFF. The CDR3 DNA sequence: TGTGCCAGCAGCCAAGCGGGGGGTGCCTACAATGAGCAGTTCTTC.

V and J are TRBV9 and TRBJ1-5, with 7 nucleotides matching TRBD1. Germline assignment: CDR1 SGDLS and CDR2 YYNGEE. CDR3 size: 15 residues. V gave up 3 bases and J gave up 2 bases; unmatched junction bases: 5. CDR3 sequence reads: CASSAGDSGNQPQHF. Here the CDR3 DNA reads TGTGCCAGCAGCGCAGGGGACAGTGGCAATCAGCCCCAGCATTTT.

The rearrangement links TRBV5-5 to TRBJ2-7, with TRBD2 matching 13 bases. The CDR3 length is 14 residues. After removal of 6 bases from V and 6 bases from J, the junction contained 6 bases not matched to a gene. CDR1 and CDR2 (germline): SGHKS, YYEKEE (reference sequence). The CDR3 nucleotides are TGTGCCAGCACCGGACTAGCGGGAGCCCCCGAGCAGTACTTC. It is translated as CASTGLAGAPEQYF.

The chain links TRBV19 to TRBJ1-5; D may be TRBD1 (5 bases). Trimming took 4 bases from V and 2 from J, leaving 18 bases between them. The CDR3 runs to 17 residues. Germline CDR1 LNHDA, CDR2 SQIVND (reference sequence). In DNA form, the CDR3 reads TGTGCCAGTAGTACACGAGGACATGCTTGGGGCAATCAGCCCCAGCATTTT. Encoded protein: CASSTRGHAWGNQPQHF.

The chain combines TRBV30 with TRBJ1-2; D is unresolved. The length of the CDR3 is 12 residues. Per the germline V gene, CDR1 is GTSNPN and CDR2 is SVGIG (reference sequence). Trimming shortened V by 3 bases and J by 4 bases, and 9 bases separated the two germline ends. CDR3 amino acids: CAWSANIYGYTF. In DNA, the CDR3 is TGTGCCTGGAGCGCTAATATCTATGGCTACACCTTC.

The chain employs TRBV7-9 and TRBJ1-1; D not certain. CDR1 is SEHNR and CDR2 is FQNEAQ in the germline V gene (reference sequence). Trimming shortened V by 4 bases and J by 1 base, and 13 bases separated the two germline ends. The CDR3 has 15 residues. The DNA of the CDR3 is TGTGCCAGCAGCTCGACGACCCGATCGAACACTGAAGCTTTCTTT. Its translation is CASSSTTRSNTEAFF.

The chain recombines TRBV4-3 with TRBJ1-6, with 7 nucleotides matching TRBD1. CDR1 is LGHNA, CDR2 YSLEER, per germline. This CDR3 has 16 amino acids. J gave up 6 bases and V 4 bases, and 9 bases lay outside the gene matches. CDR3 residues: CASSLDRDDGNSPLHF. The CDR3 DNA reads as TGCGCCAGCAGCCTAGACAGGGACGATGGTAATTCACCCCTCCACTTT.

The chain joins TRBV18 to TRBJ1-6; the D is unclear. Trimming shortened V by 3 bases and J by 7 bases, and 7 bases separated the two germline ends. The CDR3 spans 13 residues. Germline V lookup: CDR1 KGHSH, CDR2 LQKENI. CDR3 amino acids: CASSPVENSPLHF. The CDR3 nucleotides read TGTGCCAGCTCACCGGTAGAGAATTCACCCCTCCACTTT.

CDR3: CASSQGTAAGNTIYF. The CDR3 DNA reads as TGTGCCAGCAGCCAAGGGACAGCGGCTGGAAACACCATATATTTT. V and J are TRBV14 and TRBJ1-3; the D gene is possibly TRBD1 (6 bases). This CDR3 has 15 residues. Germline assignment: CDR1 SGHDN and CDR2 FVKESK. Trimming stripped 1 base from V and 2 bases from J, with 9 bases between.

The chain combines TRBV7-9 with TRBJ2-2; TRBD1 might be the D (6 bases). Trimming shortened V by 3 bases and J by 4 bases, and 9 bases separated the two germline ends. Germline CDR1 and CDR2: SEHNR and FQNEAQ (reference sequence). The CDR3 contains 14 residues. CDR3 in DNA: TGTGCCAGCAGCTTTTCAGGGGTCACCGGGGAGCTGTTTTTT. Translated: CASSFSGVTGELFF.

This sequence joins TRBV29-1 and TRBJ2-1; 8 bases are a match to TRBD2. J was trimmed by 10 bases and V by 6 bases; bases with no gene match: 11. The CDR3 has 13 amino acids. Germline assignment: CDR1 SQVTM and CDR2 ANQGSEA. The CDR3 sequence is CSVSASGQTEQFF. The CDR3 coding sequence is TGCAGCGTGTCGGCTAGCGGGCAGACCGAGCAGTTCTTC.

V and J are TRBV28 and TRBJ1-6; 9 nucleotides align to TRBD1. The CDR3 loop spans 15 amino acids. Germline assignment: CDR1 MDHEN and CDR2 SYDVKM. After removal of 6 bases from V and 10 bases from J, the junction contained 10 bases not matched to a gene. In DNA, the CDR3 is TGTGCCAGCAGGTCACAGGGGGCGAGGGGCTCACCCCTCCACTTT. Protein sequence: CASRSQGARGSPLHF.

The sample holds one count of this clone. The chain links TRBV6-2 or TRBV6-3 to TRBJ1-5; TRBD1 is a possible D gene (5 bases). Germline CDR1 reads MNHEY; CDR2 reads SVGEGT. The CDR3 consists of 15 residues. V was trimmed by 6 bases and J by 4 bases, leaving 16 bases between them. The CDR3 DNA reads as TGTGCCAGCAGCCCCCTCGGGAAGGGGAATCAGCCCCAGCATTTT. Translation gives CASSPLGKGNQPQHF.

This clone was counted a few times. The chain links TRBV27 to TRBJ1-6; D not certain. V lost 0 bases and J 10 bases, leaving 7 bases between the germline ends. Per the germline V gene, CDR1 is MNHEY and CDR2 is SMNVEV (reference sequence). The CDR3 spans 13 residues. The CDR3 bases are TGTGCCAGCAGTTTATCAGCGAGGTCACCCCTCCACTTT. Encoded protein: CASSLSARSPLHF.

The V gene is TRBV5-6, the J gene TRBJ1-4, with D tentatively TRBD1 (6 bases). V was trimmed by 0 bases and J by 8 bases, leaving 11 bases between them. CDR1 and CDR2 from the germline V gene are SGHDT and YYEEEE. The length of the CDR3 is 14 residues. The CDR3 sequence: CASSLAGGGEKLFF. CDR3 coding DNA: TGTGCCAGCAGCTTGGCGGGAGGGGGAGAAAAACTGTTTTTT.

This clone was seen once. This rearrangement joins TRBV9 to TRBJ1-2; TRBD1 might be the D (5 bases). CDR3 size: 12 residues. V was trimmed by 3 bases and J by 2 bases, leaving 5 bases between them. Germline loops: CDR1 SGDLS, CDR2 YYNGEE. For the CDR3, the DNA is TGTGCCAGCAGCGAGGGGAACTATGGCTACACCTTC. It codes for CASSEGNYGYTF.

The chain couples TRBV7-2 to TRBJ2-1; 7 positions match TRBD2. From germline, CDR1 is SGHTA and CDR2 FQGNSA. The ends lost 2 bases at V and 6 bases at J; junction bases unmatched: 10. CDR3 size: 16 residues. CDR3 region: CASSLFGTTLPNEQFF. The CDR3 DNA sequence: TGTGCCAGCAGCTTATTCGGGACTACCTTACCCAATGAGCAGTTCTTC.

Turning to this clone: The sample contains more than one DNA sequence encoding this CDR3. The CDR3 DNA follows: TGTGCCACCAGCAGAGACAGGGGGCCTGGAAACACCATATATTTT. The encoded protein is CATSRDRGPGNTIYF. V usage is TRBV15 and J usage is TRBJ1-3; 8 bases line up with TRBD1. Germline trimming cut 0 bases from V and 2 bases from J; bases unmatched to any gene: 0. This CDR3 comprises 15 residues. Looked up from germline, CDR1 is LNHNV and CDR2 is YYDKDF (reference sequence). Complete variable domain (other parts from reference TRBV15 and TRBJ1-3): DAMVIQNPRYQVTQFGKPVTLSCSQTLNHNVMYWYQQKSSQAPKLLFHYYDKDFNNEADTPDNFQSRRPNTSFCFLDIRSPGLGDTAMYLCATSRDRGPGNTIYFGEGSWLTVV.

V usage is TRBV2 and J usage is TRBJ2-1, with 8 positions matching TRBD2. Unmatched junction bases numbered 2, after V lost 6 bases and J lost 1 base. Germline V gives CDR1 SNHLY, CDR2 FYNNEI. This CDR3 has 14 amino acids. DNA of the CDR3: TGTGCCAGCAGGGAGCGGGGGTCCTACAATGAGCAGTTCTTC. Translating it yields CASRERGSYNEQFF.

The chain combines TRBV4-3 with TRBJ2-2; 8 bases match TRBD1. This CDR3 is built from 15 residues. Trimming took 1 base from V and 4 from J; bases not matched to a gene: 2. Germline V gives CDR1 LGHNA, CDR2 YSLEER. DNA of the CDR3: TGCGCCAGCAGCCAAGCAACAGGGGGCACCGGGGAGCTGTTTTTT. This gives the protein CASSQATGGTGELFF.

The V call is TRBV28, the J call TRBJ1-6, with a tentative D call TRBD1 (5 bases). The CDR3 runs to 14 residues. The V end was cut by 4 bases, the J end by 7 bases, with 11 bases between. Per germline, CDR1 MDHEN and CDR2 SYDVKM. This CDR3 reads CASSSARVNSPLHF. CDR3 DNA: TGTGCCAGCAGTTCGGCCAGGGTAAATTCACCCCTCCACTTT.